Following are 15 T cell receptor beta chains from one sample sequenced in a study of blood T cells in healthy people across ages. Using a J-beta primer mix together with a sample-barcoded 5' primer, a second PCR was run for about 6 to 11 cycles. Via MiXCR, TCRdb re-called the 5' RACE reads, giving one row per CDR3 protein. There are some 800,000 distinct CDR3 sequences in the sample; roughly 44% occur only once, and about a fifth lies in the top ten. The sequenced sample was blood. The receptors here all came from a man aged 60 to 69 in good health.

The CDR3 loop is CASSHQNTYEQYF. The CDR3 DNA sequence: TGTGCCAGCAGCCACCAAAATACCTACGAGCAGTACTTC. The chain recombines TRBV3-1 with TRBJ2-7; D remains ambiguous. V dropped 3 bases and J dropped 2 bases, with 8 bases sitting between them. This CDR3 comprises 13 residues. Germline assignment: CDR1 LGHDT and CDR2 YNNKEL (reference sequence).

This clonotype was observed a handful of times. This chain links TRBV5-1 with TRBJ2-1; D possibly corresponds to TRBD1 (6 bases). The germline V and J ends were trimmed by 0 bases and 8 bases, with 12 bases remaining between them. The CDR3 sequence is 14 residues long. Germline V gene data show CDR1 as SGHRS and CDR2 as YFSETQ. CDR3 nucleotide sequence: TGCGCCAGCAGCTTGGGTGGGGGCCCTGATGAGCAGTTCTTC. This gives the protein CASSLGGGPDEQFF. The full variable domain, with the rest looked up from reference TRBV5-1 and TRBJ2-1, is KAGVTQTPRYLIKTRGQQVTLSCSPISGHRSVSWYQQTPGQGLQFLFEYFSETQRNKGNFPGRFSGRQFSNSRSEMNVSTLELGDSALYLCASSLGGGPDEQFFGPGTRLTVL.

This sequence joins TRBV2 and TRBJ2-2; TRBD2 is a possible D gene (6 bases). V was pared by 7 bases and J by 7 bases, with 16 bases between. Per germline, CDR1 SNHLY and CDR2 FYNNEI. This CDR3 spans 14 amino acids. The CDR3 sequence: CASTPPMGGGELFF. Written as DNA, the CDR3 is TGTGCCAGCACCCCACCAATGGGGGGCGGGGAGCTGTTTTTT.

The sample holds a few counts of this clonotype. The J gene is TRBJ2-2, the V gene TRBV9; D remains ambiguous. V was cut by 0 bases and J by 6 bases, with 6 bases left in between. The CDR3 spans 13 residues. CDR1 and CDR2 from the germline V gene are SGDLS and YYNGEE. The CDR3 nucleotides read TGTGCCAGCAGCGTAGTGGGGTCCGGGGAGCTGTTTTTT. Amino acids: CASSVVGSGELFF.

V and J are TRBV10-3 and TRBJ2-3; 10 bases fit TRBD2. This CDR3 comprises 17 residues. V was pared by 3 bases and J by 2 bases, with 8 bases of the junction left unmatched. Per germline, CDR1 ENHRY and CDR2 SYGVKD. Here the CDR3 DNA reads TGTGCCATCAGTGAAAACCCACTAGCGGGGAACACAGATACGCAGTATTTT. Translating gives CAISENPLAGNTDTQYF.

This clonotype came up a few times. The chain recombines TRBV21-1 with TRBJ2-7. TRBV21-1 is given as a pseudogene. This CDR3 region has 12 residues. CDR3 in amino acids: CASSKVGYEQYF. In nucleotides, the CDR3 is TGTGCCAGCAGCAAAGTTGGGTACGAGCAGTACTTC.

The chain joins TRBV10-2 to TRBJ2-1; D perhaps matches TRBD2 (6 bases). The DNA end is more similar to TRBJ2-7, so the J call may be wrong. The CDR3 runs 16 residues. Germline CDR1 WSHSY, CDR2 SAAADI. CDR3 coding DNA: TGCGCCAGCAGTGAGGCGGGACGGAGCTCCTACAATGAGCAGTACTTC. This encodes CASSEAGRSSYNEQYF.

About this clonotype: Since a much larger clone is just one base distant, this may be a read error. This chain uses TRBV7-9 with TRBJ2-7; possible D gene TRBD1, 6 bases. V was trimmed by 5 bases and J by 5 bases, leaving 13 bases between them. This CDR3 spans 13 amino acids. Per germline, CDR1 SEHNR and CDR2 FQNEAQ (reference sequence). CDR3 region: CASSPTQGHEQYF. For the CDR3, the DNA is TGTGCCAGCAGCCCGACACAGGGACACGAGCAGTACTTC.

The rearrangement uses TRBV14 and TRBJ1-2; D remains unclear. The CDR3 loop spans 13 amino acids. Trimming stripped 3 bases from V and 8 bases from J, with 13 bases between. Germline CDR1 reads SGHDN; CDR2 reads FVKESK. The CDR3 sequence: CASSHARQNGYTF. In nucleotides, the CDR3 is TGTGCCAGCAGCCATGCCCGTCAGAACGGCTACACCTTC.

The V call is TRBV6-2 or TRBV6-3, the J call TRBJ1-2; 7 bases are a match to TRBD1. Trimming cost V 7 bases and J 2 bases; bases outside gene matches: 7. The CDR3 has 14 amino acids. Per the germline V gene, CDR1 is MNHEY and CDR2 is SVGEGT. This CDR3 is CASTEGGQNYGYTF. The DNA for the CDR3 is TGTGCCAGCACCGAAGGGGGACAGAACTATGGCTACACCTTC.

This clonotype was found a few times. This chain uses TRBV11-3 with TRBJ2-7; 7 nucleotides agree with TRBD2. The V gene's germline CDR1 is SGHNT and CDR2 YENEEA. Losses at the gene ends were 3 bases for V and 3 bases for J; bases not matched to a gene: 14. The CDR3 has 17 residues. In DNA, the CDR3 is TGTGCCAGCAGCTTTACAGGATGGGGATCGGGGGGCTACGAGCAGTACTTC. Its translation: CASSFTGWGSGGYEQYF.

Only one count was recorded for this clonotype. The chain employs TRBV20-1 and TRBJ2-1, with TRBD2 identical over 8 bases. The CDR3 totals 15 residues. CDR1 DFQATT and CDR2 SNEGSKA come from the germline V gene (reference sequence). Trimming removed 1 base from V and 5 bases from J; junction bases left unmatched: 7. The CDR3 reads CSARVPIAGNNEQFF. In DNA form, the CDR3 reads TGCAGTGCTAGAGTCCCGATAGCGGGGAACAATGAGCAGTTCTTC.

This clonotype was observed a handful of times. The gene calls are TRBV6-8 and TRBJ2-7; possibly TRBD2 for D (5 bases). The CDR3 totals 16 residues. Germline V gene data show CDR1 as MNHGY and CDR2 as SAAAGT. V was pared by 5 bases and J by 0 bases, with 17 bases between. The CDR3 DNA reads TGTGCCAGCAGTGCCTGGCGGGTGGCACACTCCTACGAGCAGTACTTC. This translates into CASSAWRVAHSYEQYF.

This chain links TRBV12-5 with TRBJ2-3, with 9 bases that match TRBD1. The V and J ends lost 1 base and 0 bases, in that order; junction bases with no gene match: 8. Germline assignment: CDR1 LGHNT and CDR2 FRNRAP. This CDR3 comprises 18 residues. In DNA, the CDR3 is TGTGCTAGTGGTTTGGCACCGGGACAGGGACCTAGCACAGATACGCAGTATTTT. It translates to CASGLAPGQGPSTDTQYF.

This clonotype was seen once. V gene TRBV6-2 or TRBV6-3 combines with J gene TRBJ2-5; 8 nucleotides align to TRBD2. CDR3 length: 13 residues. After removal of 11 bases from V and 3 bases from J, the junction contained 8 bases not matched to a gene. In germline, CDR1 is MNHEY, CDR2 SVGEGT. This CDR3 reads CASQRGTKETQYF. CDR3 bases: TGTGCCTCGCAGCGGGGGACGAAAGAGACCCAGTACTTC.